A single T cell receptor beta chain is shown here with its context. Methods used by the authors: Amplification with reference gene primers provided the estimates of nucleated cell counts. Assay used: immunoSEQ multiplex PCR; TCRdb lists only in-frame clones, some missing. Clone size and V and J calls were adopted from that table, with D and trimming inferred from the DNA. Counted here are roughly 220,000 clones, 80% to 90% occurring once; the ten biggest clones make up about 1.5%. The data were obtained in a study of blood T cell repertoires in COVID-19. Study information: Acute-phase and convalescent COVID-19 samples originated in the United States, Italy and Spain.

CDR1 and CDR2 from the germline V gene are SNHLY and FYNNEI. The CDR3 has 13 amino acids. Trimming left V 8 bases short and J 0 bases short, with 10 bases between. The chain has TRBV2 and TRBJ1-2; D gene ambiguous. Specimen: peripheral blood. The receptor was derived from a woman between 40 and 50 years old who had recovered from COVID-19. CDR3 loop: CASLRLANYGYTF. The CDR3 region has the DNA TGTGCCAGCCTGAGGTTAGCTAACTATGGCTACACCTTC.